A selection of T cell receptor beta chains follows, all from one sample in a study of T-cell reconstitution after alpha-beta-depleted transplantation in children. TCRdb used MiXCR to reprocess the PCR reads, holding one entry per CDR3 protein. The profile shows about 460,000 distinct CDR3 sequences, roughly a tenth of them singletons. The starting material was PBMCs, obtained before TCRalphabeta/CD19-depleted stem cell transplant. These receptors originate from a child younger than 10 with inherited bone marrow failure, due to receive a stem cell transplant. The conserved cysteine and the conserved F or W are not part of the CDR3 here. The D gene is left open where the match is weak.

v_call,d_call,cdr3_length,cdr3_aa
TRBV11-2,-,12,ASSDRGGSYGYT
TRBV5-1,TRBD2,12,ASSGGGTPYEQY
TRBV24-1,-,16,ATSDTPNRDGRYNEKF
TRBV5-1,-,13,ASSLDYGPNSPLH
TRBV5-1,TRBD1,14,ASSLEPGTGFYEQY
TRBV27,-,14,ASSPSIGQYTGELF
TRBV6-1,TRBD1,13,ASSPGQGVLWGYT
TRBV12-3/TRBV12-4,-,13,ASSKAGLSTDTQY
TRBV28,-,12,ASSLRGQLAEQF
TRBV18,-,13,ASSQTLAVADTQY
TRBV3-1,-,16,ASSQDWSRGLAKNIQY
TRBV20-1,-,11,SGLIAGTDTQY
TRBV6-2/TRBV6-3,TRBD2,12,ASSYSGIQETQY
TRBV10-3,-,11,AISVNTEAIQY
TRBV12-3/TRBV12-4,TRBD1,12,ASSQGQFPLEQY
TRBV7-8,-,13,ASSLLVEGTTEAF
TRBV12-3/TRBV12-4,-,14,ASSFPSRTLNTEAF
TRBV5-1,TRBD2,13,ASSFVAGDTGELF
TRBV7-6,-,13,ASSLLGDSPYEQY
TRBV3-1,TRBD2,16,ACSQEAPWRESTGELF
TRBV5-5,-,12,ASSMSGSGNTIY
TRBV20-1,-,12,SAPSESSYNEQF
TRBV12-3/TRBV12-4,-,12,ASVTGSSYNEQF
TRBV5-6,TRBD1,12,ASSYGQAGAEAF
TRBV28,-,11,ASSRTASYEQY
TRBV19,-,12,ASSWRSSYNEQF
TRBV7-2,TRBD2,12,ASSLVGLAGKQF
TRBV19,-,11,ASSIPGHREAF
TRBV29-1,-,14,SVEVWDTYSTDTQY
TRBV7-6,-,11,ASSFRWDSEAF
TRBV18,-,13,ASSPESLQAIVQY
TRBV4-1,TRBD1,15,ASSQDPDRVGTGELF
TRBV7-9,-,13,ASSFTASSYNEQF
TRBV7-8,TRBD1,14,ASSLAGDRTNTEAF